This passage covers 28 T cell receptor beta chains from one sample sequenced in a study of CD8 T cells in Susac syndrome. Reverse transcription of about 0.5 to 1 ug RNA was carried out with random hexamers. TCRdb independently ran MiXCR on the immunoSEQ multiplex PCR reads; one entry per CDR3 protein. The sample has about 430,000 distinct CDR3 sequences, about 85% seen once. The sample comprised CD8+ T cells from PBMCs. The receptors here all came from a human donor with multiple sclerosis.

The gene calls are TRBV27 and TRBJ2-7; a possible D gene is TRBD1 (5 bases). Trimming removed 2 bases from V and 3 bases from J, with 14 bases in between. The CDR3 has 15 amino acids. Germline V lookup: CDR1 MNHEY, CDR2 SMNVEV (reference sequence). Here the CDR3 DNA reads TGTGCCAGCAGTTTACACGACAGAACCTTCTACGAGCAGTACTTC. Translating gives CASSLHDRTFYEQYF.

This chain links TRBV30 with TRBJ1-1, with D perhaps TRBD1 (5 bases). From germline, CDR1 is GTSNPN and CDR2 SVGIG (reference sequence). V was clipped by 0 bases and J by 4 bases, with 9 bases between them. The CDR3 consists of 13 residues. This CDR3 is CAWSVGQGTEAFF. For the CDR3, the DNA is TGTGCCTGGAGTGTGGGGCAGGGCACTGAAGCTTTCTTT.

The chain carries TRBV6-5 and TRBJ2-7, with a tentative D call TRBD1 (7 bases). CDR1 is MNHEY and CDR2 is SVGAGI in the germline V gene. CDR3 size: 15 residues. The V end was cut by 2 bases, the J end by 5 bases, with 16 bases between. Here the CDR3 reads CASSYQPGGGHEQYF. The CDR3 DNA is TGTGCCAGCAGTTACCAGCCAGGAGGGGGCCACGAGCAGTACTTC.

The V call is TRBV4-1, the J call TRBJ1-1, with D possibly TRBD1 on 5 matching bases. CDR1 and CDR2 (germline): MGHRA, YSYEKL. The CDR3 loop spans 14 amino acids. The germline V and J ends were trimmed by 1 base and 1 base, with 7 bases remaining between them. CDR3 sequence reads: CASSQGGENTEAFF. CDR3 nucleotide sequence: TGCGCCAGCAGCCAAGGGGGGGAGAACACTGAAGCTTTCTTT.

V gene TRBV5-6 combines with J gene TRBJ2-7, with D perhaps given as TRBD1 or TRBD2 (5 bases each). Germline V gene lookup returns CDR1 SGHDT and CDR2 YYEEEE. The CDR3 contains 14 residues. V lost 4 bases, J lost 2 bases, and 13 bases lay in between. CDR3 residues: CASSPRRGPYEQYF. CDR3 nucleotide sequence: TGTGCCAGCAGCCCGCGCCGGGGACCCTACGAGCAGTACTTC.

The chain combines TRBV27 with TRBJ2-1; the D gene is possibly TRBD2 (5 bases). The germline CDR1 and CDR2 sequences are MNHEY and SMNVEV (reference sequence). This CDR3 spans 16 amino acids. The V gene lost 1 base and the J gene lost 5 bases, with 15 bases spanning the gap. CDR3 nucleotide sequence: TGTGCCAGCAGTTTATATCTTGAGGGTGTCCACAATGAGCAGTTCTTC. Translated, it gives CASSLYLEGVHNEQFF.

The gene calls are TRBV18 and TRBJ2-7, with 8 bases aligning to TRBD1. This CDR3 has 15 residues. V was clipped by 6 bases and J by 1 base; unmatched bases: 8. CDR1 is KGHSH and CDR2 is LQKENI in the germline V gene. The CDR3 sequence: CASSPTRDRSYEQYF. CDR3 DNA sequence: TGTGCCAGCTCGCCCACCCGGGACAGGTCCTACGAGCAGTACTTC.

CDR3 sequence (DNA): TGCAGTGCTAGAGACAGGGCGTCAACTGAAGCTTTCTTT. Protein product: CSARDRASTEAFF. The J gene is TRBJ1-1, the V gene TRBV20-1; tentatively, D is TRBD1 (5 bases). V was pared by 0 bases and J by 5 bases, with 10 bases between. Looked up from germline, CDR1 is DFQATT and CDR2 is SNEGSKA (reference sequence). There are 13 residues in the CDR3.

The J gene is TRBJ2-7, the V gene TRBV4-2, with 7 bases aligning to TRBD2. V shed 5 bases and J 2 bases; nucleotides not matched to a gene: 12. CDR3 size: 16 residues. Germline loops: CDR1 LGHNA, CDR2 YNFKEQ. The CDR3 sequence is CASSWNSGTHPYEQYF. CDR3 nucleotides: TGTGCCAGCAGCTGGAACAGCGGGACGCACCCCTACGAGCAGTACTTC.

The chain recombines TRBV19 with TRBJ1-2; D is unresolved. Per the germline V gene, CDR1 is LNHDA and CDR2 is SQIVND (reference sequence). The CDR3 covers 14 residues. Between the trimmed V and J ends, which lost 6 bases and 6 bases, there was a span of 17 bases. The CDR3 loop is CASRPAVPDDGYTF. In DNA, the CDR3 is TGTGCCAGTAGACCGGCAGTGCCAGATGATGGCTACACCTTC.

The chain employs TRBV4-1 and TRBJ2-7; D gene unclear. The CDR3 is 13 residues long. CDR1 and CDR2 (germline): MGHRA, YSYEKL. The ends were cut back, 3 bases at V and 4 bases at J, with 10 bases in the middle. CDR3: CASSHPDGYEQYF. The CDR3 DNA reads TGCGCCAGCAGCCACCCGGACGGTTACGAGCAGTACTTC.

The chain combines TRBV19 with TRBJ1-2; TRBD1 agrees at 10 bases. From germline, CDR1 is LNHDA and CDR2 SQIVND (reference sequence). After removal of 4 bases from V and 6 bases from J, the junction contained 5 bases not matched to a gene. This CDR3 contains 14 residues. CDR3 sequence: CASSTWDRGDGYTF. The CDR3 nucleotides are TGTGCCAGTAGTACATGGGACAGGGGCGATGGCTACACCTTC. The complete variable domain, with remaining parts taken from reference TRBV19 and TRBJ1-2, reads DGGITQSPKYLFRKEGQNVTLSCEQNLNHDAMYWYRQDPGQGLRLIYYSQIVNDFQKGDIAEGYSVSREKKESFPLTVTSAQKNPTAFYLCASSTWDRGDGYTFGSGTRLTVV.

The V call is TRBV5-6, the J call TRBJ1-1, with 10 nucleotides matching TRBD1. V shed 0 bases and J 4 bases; nucleotides not matched to a gene: 3. The CDR3 totals 15 residues. Germline CDR1 and CDR2: SGHDT and YYEEEE. The CDR3 DNA sequence: TGTGCCAGCAGCTTGGTGTGGACAGGGGGCACTGAAGCTTTCTTT. Translation: CASSLVWTGGTEAFF.

The chain combines TRBV11-3 with TRBJ2-2; 9 bases are shared with TRBD1. J gave up 2 bases and V 4 bases, and 14 bases lay outside the gene matches. The germline V gene encodes CDR1 SGHNT and CDR2 YENEEA. The CDR3 is 19 residues long. The CDR3 sequence is CASSSNGWGTGPNTGELFF. The CDR3 region has the DNA TGTGCCAGCAGCTCCAATGGTTGGGGGACAGGGCCCAACACCGGGGAGCTGTTTTTT. Based on the CDR3 plus reference TRBV11-3 and TRBJ2-2, the full variable domain is EAGVVQSPRYKIIEKKQPVAFWCNPISGHNTLYWYLQNLGQGPELLIRYENEEAVDDSQLPKDRFSAERLKGVDSTLKIQPAELGDSAVYLCASSSNGWGTGPNTGELFFGEGSRLTVL.

The genes are TRBV2 and TRBJ1-3, with no clear D. Trimming shortened V by 7 bases and J by 0 bases, and 10 bases separated the two germline ends. CDR1 and CDR2 from the germline V gene are SNHLY and FYNNEI. The CDR3 is 14 amino acids. The CDR3 sequence: CASIKAGSGNTIYF. CDR3 sequence (DNA): TGTGCCAGCATCAAAGCGGGCTCTGGAAACACCATATATTTT.

This clonotype was detected once. The chain employs TRBV5-6 and TRBJ2-2; tentative D call: TRBD2 (6 bases). The CDR3 is 17 residues long. Germline assignment: CDR1 SGHDT and CDR2 YYEEEE. Trimming stripped 0 bases from V and 1 base from J, with 13 bases between. The CDR3: CASSLAAGLLNTGELFF. DNA for the CDR3: TGTGCCAGCAGCTTGGCCGCGGGGTTACTGAACACCGGGGAGCTGTTTTTT.

This chain's CDR3 is CASRLPGAREQYF. The CDR3 DNA reads as TGTGCCAGCAGACTCCCGGGGGCGCGCGAGCAGTACTTC. The V and J genes are TRBV5-5 and TRBJ2-7; the D gene could be TRBD1 or TRBD2 (6 bases each). V was cut by 5 bases and J by 6 bases, with 15 bases left in between. CDR1 SGHKS and CDR2 YYEKEE come from the germline V gene (reference sequence). This CDR3 is built from 13 residues. Full variable domain (remainder filled in from reference TRBV5-5 and TRBJ2-7): DAGVTQSPTHLIKTRGQQVTLRCSPISGHKSVSWYQQVLGQGPQFIFQYYEKEERGRGNFPDRFSARQFPNYSSELNVNALLLGDSALYLCASRLPGAREQYFGPGTRLTVT.

The chain has TRBV4-1 and TRBJ1-1; 11 nucleotides line up with TRBD1. Germline assignment: CDR1 MGHRA and CDR2 YSYEKL. The CDR3 contains 16 residues. V was clipped by 0 bases and J by 7 bases; unmatched bases: 7. The CDR3: CASSQDTDRGLGEAFF. As DNA, the CDR3 is TGCGCCAGCAGCCAAGATACGGACAGGGGGCTCGGTGAAGCTTTCTTT.

J is TRBJ2-7 and V is TRBV5-1, with D possibly being TRBD2 (5 bases). The CDR3 loop spans 15 amino acids. Deletions cut 0 bases from V and 7 bases from J, with 17 bases between. Germline-derived CDR1 and CDR2 are SGHRS and YFSETQ. CDR3 DNA sequence: TGCGCCAGCAGCTTGGCCGAGGGCGTGGATGGTGAGCAGTACTTC. Amino acids: CASSLAEGVDGEQYF.

V usage is TRBV27 and J usage is TRBJ2-3, with D hard to call. Trimming took 1 base from V and 3 from J, leaving 11 bases between them. Germline CDR1 is MNHEY and CDR2 is SMNVEV (reference sequence). CDR3 length: 15 amino acids. The CDR3 protein is CASSLLMGKTDTQYF. The CDR3 DNA is TGTGCCAGCAGTTTATTAATGGGGAAAACAGATACGCAGTATTTT.

This clonotype was recorded only once. The chain recombines TRBV27 with TRBJ1-2; TRBD1 is a possible D gene (5 bases). The CDR3 runs to 13 residues. V lost 4 bases, J lost 8 bases, and 14 bases lay in between. The V gene's germline CDR1 is MNHEY and CDR2 SMNVEV (reference sequence). The CDR3 DNA reads as TGTGCCAGCAGTTGGGGAAATGGGGACGGCTACACCTTC. This codes for CASSWGNGDGYTF.

The chain is built from TRBV9 and TRBJ2-1; 11 nucleotides agree with TRBD1. The V and J ends lost 3 bases and 3 bases, in that order; junction bases with no gene match: 2. CDR3 length: 15 residues. In germline, CDR1 is SGDLS, CDR2 YYNGEE. The CDR3 protein is CASSAGQGDYNEQFF. The CDR3, as DNA: TGTGCCAGCAGCGCGGGACAGGGGGACTACAATGAGCAGTTCTTC.

This chain links TRBV3-1 with TRBJ2-3, with TRBD2 matching over 13 bases. CDR1 is LGHDT, CDR2 YNNKEL, per germline (reference sequence). This CDR3 contains 15 residues. V shed 6 bases and J 5 bases; nucleotides not matched to a gene: 5. This CDR3 reads CASSTTSGGIDTQYF. CDR3 nucleotides: TGTGCCAGCAGTACGACTAGCGGGGGGATAGATACGCAGTATTTT.

The chain employs TRBV20-1 and TRBJ1-1; no definite D call. CDR1 and CDR2 (germline): DFQATT, SNEGSKA (reference sequence). Trimming took 1 base from V and 11 from J, leaving 11 bases between them. The CDR3 is 11 amino acids. The CDR3 here is CSARVASGAFF. The CDR3 DNA reads as TGCAGTGCTAGAGTCGCGAGTGGGGCTTTCTTT.

The chain carries TRBV7-6 and TRBJ2-2; D remains ambiguous. The CDR3 is 14 residues long. Trimming took 0 bases from V and 4 from J, leaving 6 bases between them. Germline V gene data show CDR1 as SGHVS and CDR2 as FNYEAQ. The CDR3 protein is CASSLAAATGELFF. In DNA form, the CDR3 reads TGTGCCAGCAGCTTAGCGGCCGCCACCGGGGAGCTGTTTTTT.

This chain joins TRBV20-1 and TRBJ2-7; D tentatively reads TRBD1 or TRBD2 (5 bases each). This CDR3 has 15 residues. The germline CDR1 and CDR2 sequences are DFQATT and SNEGSKA (reference sequence). Trimming cost V 3 bases and J 6 bases, with 21 bases left between them. The CDR3 nucleotides read TGCAGTGCTAGCGCCCTCGGGGCTGATGGGTTCGAGCAGTACTTC. Translating it yields CSASALGADGFEQYF.

The rearrangement uses TRBV25-1 and TRBJ2-7; 8 positions agree with TRBD1. The CDR3 is made up of 15 amino acids. Per the germline V gene, CDR1 is MGHDK and CDR2 is SYGVNS. Trimming at V came to 6 bases and at J to 0 bases, leaving 7 bases not matched to a gene. The CDR3 DNA is TGTGCCAGCAGATCGACAGGGGCCAGCTCCTACGAGCAGTACTTC. Translating it yields CASRSTGASSYEQYF.

The V call is TRBV11-2, the J call TRBJ2-1, with D tentatively TRBD1 (6 bases). CDR1 and CDR2 from the germline V gene are SGHAT and FQNNGV. The V and J ends lost 1 base and 0 bases respectively, with 10 bases between them. This CDR3 region has 16 residues. The CDR3: CASSLGTASSYNEQFF. CDR3 DNA: TGTGCCAGCAGCTTAGGGACAGCTTCCTCCTACAATGAGCAGTTCTTC.